Sequencing of this T cell receptor beta chain was carried out in a study of T cell responses to AZD1222 COVID-19 vaccine. Across the study: The analysis combined second doses at about 4 or about 12 weeks.

Note on this clone: What it binds is not known.

This CDR3 is built from 15 residues. Trimming cost V 1 base and J 10 bases; bases outside gene matches: 9. CDR1 and CDR2 (germline): SGHAT, FQNNGV. Study-level findings and limits: Distributed over spike, vaccine-associated CD4 TCRs predominated at 160-218 and 743-854.

Sequencing used immunoSEQ multiplex PCR; TCRdb keeps in-frame clones, though not all of them. The sample consists of 120,000 to 150,000 clones, 70% to 90% of them appearing once. V usage is TRBV11-2 and J usage is TRBJ2-1; 8 positions match TRBD2. This TCR was sampled from an adult in good health. The source was peripheral blood, collected on day 0 of AZD1222 vaccination. CDR3 DNA: TGTGCCAGCAGCTTAGTGGGACTAGGCATGGGGGAGCAGTTCTTC. It specifies CASSLVGLGMGEQFF. Looking up the rest from reference TRBV11-2 and TRBJ2-1 gives the full variable domain: EAGVAQSPRYKIIEKRQSVAFWCNPISGHATLYWYQQILGQGPKLLIQFQNNGVVDDSQLPKDRFSAERLKGVDSTLKIQPAKLEDSAVYLCASSLVGLGMGEQFFGPGTRLTVL.